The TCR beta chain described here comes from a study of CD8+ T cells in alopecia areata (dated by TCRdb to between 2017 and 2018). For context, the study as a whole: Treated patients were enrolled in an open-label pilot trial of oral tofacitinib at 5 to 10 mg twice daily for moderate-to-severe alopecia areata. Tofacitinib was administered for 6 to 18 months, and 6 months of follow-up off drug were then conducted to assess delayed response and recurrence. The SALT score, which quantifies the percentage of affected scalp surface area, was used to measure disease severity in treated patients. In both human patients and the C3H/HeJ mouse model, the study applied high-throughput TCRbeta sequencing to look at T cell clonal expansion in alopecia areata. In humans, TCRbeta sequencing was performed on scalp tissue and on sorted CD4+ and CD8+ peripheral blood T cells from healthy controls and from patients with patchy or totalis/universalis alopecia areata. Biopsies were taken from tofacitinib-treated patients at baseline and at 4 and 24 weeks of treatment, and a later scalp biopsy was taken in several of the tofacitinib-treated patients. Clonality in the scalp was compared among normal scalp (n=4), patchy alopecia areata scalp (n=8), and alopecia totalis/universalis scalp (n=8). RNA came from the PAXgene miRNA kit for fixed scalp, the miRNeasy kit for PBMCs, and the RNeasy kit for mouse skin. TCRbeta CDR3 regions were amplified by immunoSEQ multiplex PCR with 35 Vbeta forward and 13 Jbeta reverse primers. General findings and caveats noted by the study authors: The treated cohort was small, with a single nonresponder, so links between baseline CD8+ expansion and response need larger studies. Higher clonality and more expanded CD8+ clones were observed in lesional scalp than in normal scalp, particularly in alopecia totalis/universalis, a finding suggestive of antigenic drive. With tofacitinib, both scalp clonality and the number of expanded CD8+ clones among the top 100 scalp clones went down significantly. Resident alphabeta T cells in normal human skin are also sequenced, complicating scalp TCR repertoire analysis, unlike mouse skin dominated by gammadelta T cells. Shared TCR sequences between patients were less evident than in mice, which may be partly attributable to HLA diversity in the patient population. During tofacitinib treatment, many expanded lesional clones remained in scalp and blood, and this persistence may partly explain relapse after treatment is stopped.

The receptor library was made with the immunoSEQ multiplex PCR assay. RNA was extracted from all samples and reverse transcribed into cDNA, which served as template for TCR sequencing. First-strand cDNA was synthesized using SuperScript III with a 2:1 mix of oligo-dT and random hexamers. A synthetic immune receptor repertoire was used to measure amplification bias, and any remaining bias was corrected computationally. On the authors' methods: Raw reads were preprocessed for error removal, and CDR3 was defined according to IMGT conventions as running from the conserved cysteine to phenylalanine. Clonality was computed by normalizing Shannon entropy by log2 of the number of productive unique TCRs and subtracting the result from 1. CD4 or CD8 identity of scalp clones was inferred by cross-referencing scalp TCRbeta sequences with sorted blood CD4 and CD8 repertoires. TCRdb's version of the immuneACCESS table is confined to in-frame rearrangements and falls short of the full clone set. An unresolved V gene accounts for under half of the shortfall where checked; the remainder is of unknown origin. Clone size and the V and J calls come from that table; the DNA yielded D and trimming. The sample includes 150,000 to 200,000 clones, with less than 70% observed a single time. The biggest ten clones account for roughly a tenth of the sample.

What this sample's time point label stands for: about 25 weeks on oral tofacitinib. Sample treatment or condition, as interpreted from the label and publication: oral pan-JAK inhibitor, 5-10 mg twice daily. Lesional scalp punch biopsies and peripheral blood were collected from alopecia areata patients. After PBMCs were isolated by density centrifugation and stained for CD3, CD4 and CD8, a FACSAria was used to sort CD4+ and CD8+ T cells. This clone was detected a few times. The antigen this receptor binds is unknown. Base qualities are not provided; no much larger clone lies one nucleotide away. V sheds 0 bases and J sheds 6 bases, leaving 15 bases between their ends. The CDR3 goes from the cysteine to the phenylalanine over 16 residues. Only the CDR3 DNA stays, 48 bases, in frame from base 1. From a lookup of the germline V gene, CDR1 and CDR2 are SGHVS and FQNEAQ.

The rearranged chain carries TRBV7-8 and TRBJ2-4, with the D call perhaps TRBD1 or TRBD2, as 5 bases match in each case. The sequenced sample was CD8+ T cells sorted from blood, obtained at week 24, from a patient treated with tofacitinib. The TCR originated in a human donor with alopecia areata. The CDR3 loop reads CASSLALSGRGNIQYF. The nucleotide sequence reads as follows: TGTGCCAGCAGCTTAGCGCTTTCAGGGAGAGGAAACATTCAGTACTTC. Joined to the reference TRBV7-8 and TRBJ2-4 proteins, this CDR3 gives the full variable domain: GAGVSQSPRYKVAKRGQDVALRCDPISGHVSLFWYQQALGQGPEFLTYFQNEAQLDKSGLPSDRFFAERPEGSVSTLKIQRTQQEDSAVYLCASSLALSGRGNIQYFGAGTRLSVL.